This record covers a single TCR beta chain. Its antigen is unknown. This specimen belongs to a study of T cells after yellow fever vaccination. Study-level points and caveats: Among primary-vaccination clones, most reappeared after the booster, at about 95% for CD4 and about 90% for CD8. Abundant clonotypes (contaminants from the bulk population) could be present in FACS-sorted repertoires. Of the clonotypes, a small share occurred in both CD4 and CD8 compartments.

Production of TCR cDNA was by 5'RACE template switching, which also added a universal primer site and UMIs. MiXCR was run by TCRdb on the 5' RACE reads, yielding one entry per CDR3 protein. The sample consists of a few hundred thousand distinct CDR3 sequences, approximately 3.9% of them appearing once. Trimming cost V 2 bases and J 0 bases, with 2 bases left between them. The CDR3 contains 13 residues. CDR1 and CDR2 (germline): LGHDT, YNNKEL (reference sequence). This clonotype was sampled from a young man who received the YFV17D yellow fever vaccine. The material sequenced was PBMCs, taken 5 days after the yellow fever booster vaccination. The chain couples TRBV3-1 to TRBJ1-3; D remains ambiguous. The CDR3 sequence is CASSQNSGNTIYF. The CDR3 DNA sequence: TGTGCCAGCAGCCAAAACTCTGGAAACACCATATATTTT.